A single sample gave rise to the 27 T cell receptor beta chains below, sequenced in a study of human CD8 memory T cell subsets. Investigators built TCR beta libraries using UMI-labeled 5' RACE. From the 5' RACE reads, TCRdb lists one entry per CDR3 protein and no DNA. The table for this sample gives some 10,000 distinct CDR3 sequences. Material: CD8+ T cells from PBMCs. Source of these receptors: a human donor in good health.

The chain recombines TRBV20-1 with TRBJ2-7; TCRdb's D gene call, TRBD2, goes unchecked for lack of DNA. Germline V CDR1 and CDR2: DFQATT, SNEGSKA (reference sequence). The CDR3 runs to 15 residues. The CDR3 protein is CSARDQAGVSYEQYF.

This sequence joins TRBV11-2 and TRBJ2-1; TCRdb designates TRBD1, a call that cannot be tested without DNA. The germline V gene encodes CDR1 SGHAT and CDR2 FQNNGV. CDR3 length: 12 residues. CDR3 in amino acids: CASSPGGSEQFF.

The CDR3 sequence: CASSPRDRSNTEAFF. The rearrangement joins TRBV11-2 to TRBJ1-1; TCRdb lists TRBD1, though no DNA is available to test this call. Per germline, CDR1 SGHAT and CDR2 FQNNGV. There are 15 residues in the CDR3.

The V and J genes are TRBV29-1 and TRBJ2-2. The CDR3 has 13 amino acids. Germline CDR1 and CDR2: SQVTM and ANQGSEA. The chain's CDR3 is CSVGRELTGELFF.

The chain is built from TRBV7-9 and TRBJ2-1. CDR3 size: 12 residues. Germline assignment: CDR1 SEHNR and CDR2 FQNEAQ (reference sequence). CDR3 sequence reads: CASSHGYNEQFF.

The gene calls are TRBV6-2 or TRBV6-3 and TRBJ1-5; TCRdb indicates TRBD1, and absent DNA this call remains unverified. CDR3 length equals 16 residues. Germline CDR1 and CDR2: MNHEY and SVGEGT. The CDR3 protein is CASSHEGGAGNQPQHF.

V and J are TRBV4-3 and TRBJ2-5. The CDR3 length is 14 residues. Germline V gives CDR1 LGHNA, CDR2 YSLEER. The CDR3 sequence is CASSQDVEQETQYF.

The chain carries TRBV6-2 or TRBV6-3 and TRBJ1-1; TCRdb designates TRBD1, a call that cannot be tested without DNA. CDR1 and CDR2 (germline): MNHEY, SVGEGT. The CDR3 spans 17 residues. CDR3: CASSLPPTGQMNTEAFF.

V usage is TRBV29-1 and J usage is TRBJ2-5; TCRdb picks TRBD1, but there is no DNA to check that call. Looked up from germline, CDR1 is SQVTM and CDR2 is ANQGSEA. The CDR3 length is 13 residues. This CDR3 is CSVDWDNEETQYF.

The chain combines TRBV4-1 with TRBJ2-3; as DNA is missing, the TRBD1 call by TCRdb cannot be tested. This CDR3 is 16 amino acids long. CDR1 and CDR2 (germline): MGHRA, YSYEKL. The CDR3 protein is CASSQAQGDSTDTQYF.

The chain couples TRBV28 to TRBJ1-1; the D gene TCRdb calls, TRBD1, cannot be checked with no DNA. Germline loops: CDR1 MDHEN, CDR2 SYDVKM. The CDR3 runs to 14 residues. The CDR3 loop is CASSMDRGPAEAFF.

The chain recombines TRBV19 with TRBJ1-2; TCRdb names TRBD1, which stays unverified in the absence of DNA. The CDR3 contains 14 residues. Germline lookup yields CDR1 LNHDA and CDR2 SQIVND (reference sequence). CDR3 loop: CASSPDRGAYGYTF.

The chain carries TRBV27 and TRBJ2-7; the D gene TCRdb calls, TRBD1, cannot be checked with no DNA. CDR1 MNHEY and CDR2 SMNVEV come from the germline V gene (reference sequence). The CDR3 length is 14 residues. The CDR3 spells CASSPKGGTHEQYF.

The chain recombines TRBV6-5 with TRBJ2-7. The germline V gene has CDR1 MNHEY and CDR2 SVGAGI. This CDR3 is built from 13 residues. Here the CDR3 reads CASRGGVSYEQYF.

V and J are TRBV6-1 and TRBJ2-7. The germline V gene has CDR1 MNHNS and CDR2 SASEGT. This CDR3 has 15 residues. The CDR3 loop is CASSEEFMGNYEQYF.

The V call is TRBV7-8, the J call TRBJ2-5; the TCRdb D gene call, TRBD1, has no DNA to confirm it. The V gene's germline CDR1 is SGHVS and CDR2 FQNEAQ. The CDR3 runs to 13 residues. The CDR3 spells CASSRTGTETQYF. Complete variable domain (other parts from reference TRBV7-8 and TRBJ2-5): GAGVSQSPRYKVAKRGQDVALRCDPISGHVSLFWYQQALGQGPEFLTYFQNEAQLDKSGLPSDRFFAERPEGSVSTLKIQRTQQEDSAVYLCASSRTGTETQYFGPGTRLLVL.

The V and J genes are TRBV6-6 and TRBJ2-1; TCRdb reports TRBD1, a call that lacks DNA to check it against. Germline V gives CDR1 MNHNY, CDR2 SVGAGI (reference sequence). This CDR3 is 15 amino acids long. The CDR3 loop reads CASSLSGGGYNEQFF.

CDR3 in amino acids: CASSEGYEQYF. The chain recombines TRBV7-9 with TRBJ2-7; TCRdb outputs TRBD2, but without DNA this stays unchecked. CDR3 length equals 11 residues. CDR1 is SEHNR, CDR2 FQNEAQ, per germline (reference sequence).

The chain joins TRBV5-5 to TRBJ2-1. CDR1 SGHKS and CDR2 YYEKEE come from the germline V gene (reference sequence). The CDR3 sequence is 15 residues long. The CDR3 reads CASSLEPLPVNEQFF.

The chain employs TRBV24-1 and TRBJ2-6; the D gene TCRdb calls, TRBD1, cannot be checked with no DNA. This CDR3 spans 15 amino acids. The germline V gene has CDR1 KGHDR and CDR2 SFDVKD. CDR3 sequence reads: CATSDPDRRPNVLTF.

The chain joins TRBV28 to TRBJ1-5. The CDR3 loop spans 15 amino acids. The germline V gene encodes CDR1 MDHEN and CDR2 SYDVKM. CDR3 in amino acids: CASRLPTEANQPQHF.

This clonotype ranks as medium-sized in terms of frequency. The genes are TRBV12-3 or TRBV12-4 and TRBJ1-5; TCRdb calls TRBD1, which cannot be checked without DNA. The CDR3 contains 14 residues. The CDR3 loop is CASGNGGPNQPQHF.

V usage is TRBV5-1 and J usage is TRBJ2-7. Germline CDR1 is SGHRS and CDR2 is YFSETQ. The CDR3 is 11 amino acids. CDR3 loop: CASSSGDEQYF.

The chain couples TRBV13 to TRBJ1-1; TCRdb calls TRBD1, which cannot be checked without DNA. Germline values: CDR1 PRHDT, CDR2 FYEKMQ (reference sequence). CDR3 length: 18 residues. CDR3 residues: CASSSRDRKIRMNTEAFF.

The chain joins TRBV10-3 to TRBJ2-7; with no DNA, the TCRdb D assignment of TRBD2 cannot be verified. The CDR3 extends over 18 amino acids. The V gene's germline CDR1 is ENHRY and CDR2 SYGVKD. The CDR3 here is CAISESTSGGPVPYEQYF.

The chain is built from TRBV18 and TRBJ2-3; without DNA, the TCRdb call of TRBD1 cannot be checked. Germline loops: CDR1 KGHSH, CDR2 LQKENI. CDR3 length equals 12 residues. CDR3 loop: CASSEGADTQYF.

This chain joins TRBV5-1 and TRBJ1-1; TCRdb indicates TRBD1, and absent DNA this call remains unverified. This CDR3 contains 16 residues. Germline V gene lookup returns CDR1 SGHRS and CDR2 YFSETQ. This CDR3 is CASLEAVGAVNTEAFF. The full variable domain, with the rest looked up from reference TRBV5-1 and TRBJ1-1, is KAGVTQTPRYLIKTRGQQVTLSCSPISGHRSVSWYQQTPGQGLQFLFEYFSETQRNKGNFPGRFSGRQFSNSRSEMNVSTLELGDSALYLCASLEAVGAVNTEAFFGQGTRLTVV.